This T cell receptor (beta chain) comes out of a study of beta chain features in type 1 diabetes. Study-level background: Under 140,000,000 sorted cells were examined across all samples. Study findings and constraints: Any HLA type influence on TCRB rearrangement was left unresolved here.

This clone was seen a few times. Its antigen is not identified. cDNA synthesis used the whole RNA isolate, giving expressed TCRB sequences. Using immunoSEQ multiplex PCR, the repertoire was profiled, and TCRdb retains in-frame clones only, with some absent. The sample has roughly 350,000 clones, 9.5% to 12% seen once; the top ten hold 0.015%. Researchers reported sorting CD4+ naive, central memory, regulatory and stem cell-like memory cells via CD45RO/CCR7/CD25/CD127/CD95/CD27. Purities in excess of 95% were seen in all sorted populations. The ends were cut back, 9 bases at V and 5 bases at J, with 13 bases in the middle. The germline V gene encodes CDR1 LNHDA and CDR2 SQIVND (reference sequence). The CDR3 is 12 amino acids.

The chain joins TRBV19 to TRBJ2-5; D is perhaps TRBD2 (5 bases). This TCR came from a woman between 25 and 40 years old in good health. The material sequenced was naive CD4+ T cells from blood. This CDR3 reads CASSPRVETQYF. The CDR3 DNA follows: TGTGCCAGCTCTCCGCGGGTTGAGACCCAGTACTTC.